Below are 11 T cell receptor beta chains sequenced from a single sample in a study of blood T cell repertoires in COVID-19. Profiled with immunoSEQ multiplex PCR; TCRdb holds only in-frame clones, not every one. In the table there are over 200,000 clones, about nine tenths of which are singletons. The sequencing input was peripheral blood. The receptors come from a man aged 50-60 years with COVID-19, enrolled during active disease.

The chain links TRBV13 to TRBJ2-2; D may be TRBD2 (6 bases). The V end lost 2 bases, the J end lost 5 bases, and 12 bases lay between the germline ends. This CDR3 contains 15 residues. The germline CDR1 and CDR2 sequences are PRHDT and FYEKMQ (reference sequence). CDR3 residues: CASSLRRGVTGELFF. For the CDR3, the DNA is TGTGCCAGCAGCTTAAGGCGGGGCGTTACCGGGGAGCTGTTTTTT.

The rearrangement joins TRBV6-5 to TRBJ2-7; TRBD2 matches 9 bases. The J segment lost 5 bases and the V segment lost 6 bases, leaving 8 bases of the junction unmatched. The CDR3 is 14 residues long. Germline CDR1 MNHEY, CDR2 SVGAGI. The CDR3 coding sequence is TGTGCCAGCAGCGACAGCGGGAGGAGCAACGAGCAGTACTTC. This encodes CASSDSGRSNEQYF.

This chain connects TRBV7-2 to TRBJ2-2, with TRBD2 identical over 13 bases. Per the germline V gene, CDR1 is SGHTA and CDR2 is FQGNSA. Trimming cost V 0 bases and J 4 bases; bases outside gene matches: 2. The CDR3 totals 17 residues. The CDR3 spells CASSLAGLAGITGELFF. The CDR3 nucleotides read TGTGCCAGCAGCTTAGCGGGACTAGCGGGAATCACCGGGGAGCTGTTTTTT.

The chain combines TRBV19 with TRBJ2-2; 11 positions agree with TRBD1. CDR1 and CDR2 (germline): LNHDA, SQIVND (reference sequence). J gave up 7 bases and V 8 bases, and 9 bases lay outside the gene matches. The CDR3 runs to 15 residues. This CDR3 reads CASSGQGAHHGELFF. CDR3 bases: TGTGCCAGTTCTGGACAGGGGGCGCATCACGGGGAGCTGTTTTTT.

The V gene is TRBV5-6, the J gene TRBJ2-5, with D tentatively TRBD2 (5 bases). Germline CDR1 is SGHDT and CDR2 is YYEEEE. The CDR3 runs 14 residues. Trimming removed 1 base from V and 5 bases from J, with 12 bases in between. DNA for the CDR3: TGTGCCAGCAGCTTGTCGGGGTTTGTGGAGACCCAGTACTTC. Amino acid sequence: CASSLSGFVETQYF.

Here the CDR3 reads CASSISHRGNTEAFF. CDR3 sequence (DNA): TGTGCCAGTAGTATATCCCACCGGGGGAACACTGAAGCTTTCTTT. This chain connects TRBV19 to TRBJ1-1; no firm D call. Looked up from germline, CDR1 is LNHDA and CDR2 is SQIVND (reference sequence). The V end lost 2 bases, the J end lost 1 base, and 11 bases lay between the germline ends. The CDR3 has 15 residues.

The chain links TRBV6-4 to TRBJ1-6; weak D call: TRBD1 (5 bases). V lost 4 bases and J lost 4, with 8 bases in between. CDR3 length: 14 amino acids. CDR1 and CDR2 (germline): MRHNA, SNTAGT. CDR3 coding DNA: TGTGCCAGCAGTGTGGCAGGGTATAATTCACCCCTCCACTTT. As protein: CASSVAGYNSPLHF.

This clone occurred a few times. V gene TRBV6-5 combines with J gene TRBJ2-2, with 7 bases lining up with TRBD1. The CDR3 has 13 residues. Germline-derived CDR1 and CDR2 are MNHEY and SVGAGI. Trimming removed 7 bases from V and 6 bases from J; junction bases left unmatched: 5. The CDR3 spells CASNTGAAGELFF. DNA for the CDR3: TGTGCCAGCAATACAGGGGCGGCCGGGGAGCTGTTTTTT.

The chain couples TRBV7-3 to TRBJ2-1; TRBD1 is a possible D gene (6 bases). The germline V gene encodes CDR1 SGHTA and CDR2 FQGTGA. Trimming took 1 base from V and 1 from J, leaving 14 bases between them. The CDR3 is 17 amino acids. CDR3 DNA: TGTGCCAGCAGCTTAAGCCCGACAGGTTCTTCCTACAATGAGCAGTTCTTC. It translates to CASSLSPTGSSYNEQFF.

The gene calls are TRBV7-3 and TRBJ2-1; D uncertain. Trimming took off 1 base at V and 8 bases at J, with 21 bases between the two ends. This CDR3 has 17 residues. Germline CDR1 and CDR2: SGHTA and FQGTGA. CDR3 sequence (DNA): TGTGCCAGCAGCTTAAGCCCTTACTCGGCCCGACTTGATGAGCAGTTCTTC. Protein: CASSLSPYSARLDEQFF.

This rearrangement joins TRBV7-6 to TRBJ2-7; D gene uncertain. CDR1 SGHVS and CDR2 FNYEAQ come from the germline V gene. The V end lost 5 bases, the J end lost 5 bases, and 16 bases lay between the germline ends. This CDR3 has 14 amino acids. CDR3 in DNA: TGTGCCAGCAGCCCTCTCCTCTCCTTTCACGAGCAGTACTTC. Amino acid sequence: CASSPLLSFHEQYF.